The entry below gives a single T cell receptor beta chain sequence along with its context. This clone's antigen is unknown. No base quality values were provided; no much bigger clone lies one nucleotide off. Synthetic TCR analog templates were spiked into each PCR to estimate absolute template abundance from read counts. The immunoSEQ assay was used to amplify TCRbeta CDR3 regions from genomic DNA with bias-controlled V and J gene primers. Rearranged TCRbeta segments were sequenced at approximately 20X coverage. Per the authors' processing: Clustering was used to correct sequencing errors, and CDR3s were annotated against IMGT so that V, D and J genes could be assigned. Downstream analyses used only productive TCRbeta rearrangements, leaving out any out-of-frame or stop-codon sequences. Clonality was calculated as one minus the Shannon entropy normalized by the log of the number of unique productive sequences. Clones differing between time points or between blood and tumor were identified using Fisher's exact test with Benjamini-Hochberg correction, with an adjusted p below 0.01 applied as the threshold. TCRdb limited this immuneACCESS table to in-frame rearrangements with V and J called. A share of clones is missing; checked studies link under half to unresolved V genes, and the rest is unexplained. V and J calls and clone size are those listed in that table; D and trimming were worked out from the DNA. The sample data list about 110,000 clones, and approximately 85% of these were observed just once. Of the sample, 2% to 3% is held by the ten largest clones.

From its cysteine to its phenylalanine, the CDR3 spans 13 amino acids. Just the 39-base CDR3 DNA is kept, in frame starting at base 1. The germline ends are 13 bases apart after V is trimmed by 3 bases and J by 10 bases. CDR1 and CDR2 were assigned from the germline V gene (reference sequence) as LNHDA and SQIVND. The data stem from a study of PD-L1 blockade in urothelial cancer (dated by TCRdb to the late 2010s). Background for the entire study: Therapy was started at some point between 2013 and 2015 for all patients, and atezolizumab 1,200 mg was administered intravenously every 3 weeks. Patients had an ECOG performance status of 0 or 1 and had received between 0 and 3 prior chemotherapy regimens. In the same patients, pretreatment tumors underwent whole exome sequencing and RNA sequencing in addition to TCR sequencing. Pretreatment tumor samples, along with matched peripheral blood collected serially before and after atezolizumab treatment, underwent TCR sequencing. About nine tenths of the roughly 29 patients were males with bladder-origin urothelial cancer, and about 65% of the roughly 30 reported a prior smoking history. Blood samples yielded a median of roughly 140,000 T cells and tens of thousands of unique TCRs, with median clonality roughly 0.085. Blood samples were analyzed at two time points: 3 weeks after treatment start (second dose) and 6 weeks after treatment start. Somatic, immune and clinical correlates of response to PD-L1 blockade with atezolizumab in urothelial cancer were the focus of an exploratory multi-omic analysis. Several patients achieved durable clinical benefit and roughly 20 did not. Durable clinical benefit meant progression-free survival longer than 6 months, and TCR features were also tested against progression-free and overall survival. Just over 28 patients had pretreatment blood TCR-seq, around 25 had at least one posttreatment blood collection, and around 25 had tumor TCR-seq.

A cohort of about 30 patients with locally advanced or metastatic urothelial carcinoma, treated at Memorial Sloan Kettering on a trial protocol, was included. Peripheral blood mononuclear cells were collected pretreatment and during treatment, with between 1 and 8 total time points obtained per patient. The Qiagen DNeasy Blood extraction kit was used to purify genomic DNA from total PBMCs and tumor samples. PBMCs were collected pretreatment and during treatment, and were isolated and stored as previously described. Overall study results and their limits: Because the sample size was small (n ≈ 27) and many exploratory analyses were performed, the results are intended to be hypothesis-generating. Improved progression-free and overall survival was found to be associated with pretreatment peripheral blood TCR clonality below the median. Greater expansion of tumor-associated TCR clones in peripheral blood 3 weeks after the start of treatment was observed in patients with durable benefit (n of about 24, p = 0.022).

This sequence uses TRBV19 and TRBJ2-1, and TRBD2 may be the D gene, going by 5 matching bases. The receptor was derived from a man aged 50-60 years with urothelial cancer. The source was PBMCs, collected around atezolizumab (anti-PD-L1) treatment. The nucleotide sequence is TGTGCCAGTAGTATCGTGGCGGGCGGCGAGCAGTTCTTC. It codes for CASSIVAGGEQFF. The reference TRBV19 and TRBJ2-1 proteins fill in what lies around the CDR3, so the full variable domain reads DGGITQSPKYLFRKEGQNVTLSCEQNLNHDAMYWYRQDPGQGLRLIYYSQIVNDFQKGDIAEGYSVSREKKESFPLTVTSAQKNPTAFYLCASSIVAGGEQFFGPGTRLTVL.